This T cell receptor (beta chain) was captured in a study of long-term antiretroviral therapy in people with HIV. Study observations and caveats: The data indicate that diversity increased after ART but remained below transplant donor controls.

Researchers ran immunoSEQ v3.0 at survey level. Method: immunoSEQ multiplex PCR; TCRdb's copy keeps in-frame clones and lacks some. The repertoire consists of just under 40,000 clones, with 75% to 90% occurring once and the leading ten covering less than 4%. CDR1 and CDR2 (germline): SGHDT, YYEEEE. The CDR3 totals 13 residues. Trimming removed 2 bases from V and 5 bases from J; junction bases left unmatched: 0. Before they underwent DNA extraction, samples held roughly 0.95-11 million cryopreserved PBMC. On this clone itself: Its specificity is unknown.

The TCR was taken from a woman aged 18-29 years with HIV. The rearrangement uses TRBV5-6 and TRBJ2-1, with TRBD2 matching over 8 bases. The sample in question was unsorted PBMCs, obtained just before starting antiretroviral therapy. CDR3 DNA sequence: TGTGCCAGCAGCTTACTAGCGGACAATGAGCAGTTCTTC. This gives the protein CASSLLADNEQFF.